Presented here are 2 T cell receptor beta chains from one specimen sequenced in a study of T cell changes during pregnancy in multiple sclerosis. Clones were sequenced by immunoSEQ multiplex PCR, and TCRdb holds only the in-frame ones, with some missing. The sample shows roughly 64,000 clones, around 96% of them seen only once. The sequenced sample was CD8+ T cells from peripheral blood mononuclear cells, obtained after pregnancy. The receptors were sampled from a female donor with multiple sclerosis, enrolled in a pregnancy study.

The chain is built from TRBV15 and TRBJ1-4; 7 bases agree with TRBD1. Looked up from germline, CDR1 is LNHNV and CDR2 is YYDKDF (reference sequence). J lost 7 bases, V lost 4 bases, and 9 bases had no gene match. The CDR3 totals 15 residues. The CDR3 DNA follows: TGTGCCACCAGCACCATACAGGGGAGCCCTGAAAAACTGTTTTTT. Protein sequence: CATSTIQGSPEKLFF.

This chain joins TRBV30 and TRBJ2-3, with 12 bases identical to TRBD2. The CDR3 contains 14 residues. Germline values: CDR1 GTSNPN, CDR2 SVGIG (reference sequence). The V segment lost 5 bases and the J segment 4 bases; nucleotides outside the gene matches: 4. The CDR3 bases are TGTGCCTGGCGACTAGCGGGAGAGGCAGATACGCAGTATTTT. This translates into CAWRLAGEADTQYF.